This T cell receptor (beta chain) was observed in a study of CD8+CD57+ T cells in acquired aplastic anemia. Overall study context: DNA from sorted CD4+ and CD8+ cells averaged about 3.2 ug. The study, taken as a whole, reports: Simpson's diversity of CD8+ cells was not significantly different in patients compared with controls. There were some 30 CD8+ CDR3 sequences that occurred in both patients and controls.

For CDR3 and TCR beta VDJ profiling, genomic DNA was the template used. TCRdb ran MiXCR on the reads and lists one entry per CDR3 protein. The table includes 300,000 or so distinct CDR3 sequences, 45% to 65% detected once. This clonotype showed up many times. Its antigen is still unknown. The source is a human donor with severe aplastic anemia or a healthy control (not recorded which). Material for sequencing was sorted CD4+, CD8+, or CD8+CD57+ T cells (not recorded which) from PBMCs.

CDR3 sequence (DNA): TGTGCCATCAGTGAGCCTAAAGGGGGGACAGGGGGATCTGATGAGCAGTTCTTC. Encoded protein: CAISEPKGGTGGSDEQFF. The genes are TRBV10-3 and TRBJ2-1; 11 positions agree with TRBD1. J gave up 8 bases and V 2 bases, and 14 bases lay outside the gene matches. Germline CDR1 ENHRY, CDR2 SYGVKD. The CDR3 is made up of 18 amino acids.